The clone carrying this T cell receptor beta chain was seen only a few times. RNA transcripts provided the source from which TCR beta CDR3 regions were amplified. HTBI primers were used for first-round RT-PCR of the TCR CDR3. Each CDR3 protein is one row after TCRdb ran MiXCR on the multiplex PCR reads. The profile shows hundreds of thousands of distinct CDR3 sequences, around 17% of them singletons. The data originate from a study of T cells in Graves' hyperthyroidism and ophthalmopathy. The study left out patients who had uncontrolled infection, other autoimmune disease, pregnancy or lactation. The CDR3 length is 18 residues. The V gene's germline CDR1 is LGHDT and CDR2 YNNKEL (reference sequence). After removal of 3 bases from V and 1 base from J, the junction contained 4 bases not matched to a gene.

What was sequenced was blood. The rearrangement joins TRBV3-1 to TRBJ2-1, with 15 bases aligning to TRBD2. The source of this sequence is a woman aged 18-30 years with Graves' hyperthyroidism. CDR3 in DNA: TGTGCCAGCAGCCAGGTGGGACTAGCGGGAGGTTCCTACAATGAGCAGTTCTTC. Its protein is CASSQVGLAGGSYNEQFF.